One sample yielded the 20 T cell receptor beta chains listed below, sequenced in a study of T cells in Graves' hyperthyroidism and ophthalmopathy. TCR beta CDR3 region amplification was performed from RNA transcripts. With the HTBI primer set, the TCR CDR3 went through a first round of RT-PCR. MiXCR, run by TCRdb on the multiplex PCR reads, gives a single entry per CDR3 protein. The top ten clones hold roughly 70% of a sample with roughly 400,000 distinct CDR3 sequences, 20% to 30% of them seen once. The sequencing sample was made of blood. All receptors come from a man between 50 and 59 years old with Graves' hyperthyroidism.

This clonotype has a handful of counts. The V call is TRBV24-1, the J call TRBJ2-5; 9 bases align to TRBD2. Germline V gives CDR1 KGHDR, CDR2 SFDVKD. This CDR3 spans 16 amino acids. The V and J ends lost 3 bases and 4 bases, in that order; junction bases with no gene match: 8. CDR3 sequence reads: CATSDPGSGRGETQYF. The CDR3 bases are TGTGCCACCAGTGATCCGGGTAGCGGGAGAGGAGAGACCCAGTACTTC.

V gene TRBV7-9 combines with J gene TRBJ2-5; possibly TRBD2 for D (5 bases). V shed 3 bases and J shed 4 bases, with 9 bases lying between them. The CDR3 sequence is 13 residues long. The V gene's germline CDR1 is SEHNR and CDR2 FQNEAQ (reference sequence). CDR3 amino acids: CASSFGMLETQYF. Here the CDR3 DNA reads TGTGCCAGCAGCTTCGGGATGTTAGAGACCCAGTACTTC.

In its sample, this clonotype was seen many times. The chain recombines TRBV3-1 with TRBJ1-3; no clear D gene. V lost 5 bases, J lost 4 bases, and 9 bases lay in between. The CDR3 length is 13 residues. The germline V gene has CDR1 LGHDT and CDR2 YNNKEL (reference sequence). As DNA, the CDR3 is TGTGCCAGCAGCTTGGATAGAGGAAACACCATATATTTT. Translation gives CASSLDRGNTIYF.

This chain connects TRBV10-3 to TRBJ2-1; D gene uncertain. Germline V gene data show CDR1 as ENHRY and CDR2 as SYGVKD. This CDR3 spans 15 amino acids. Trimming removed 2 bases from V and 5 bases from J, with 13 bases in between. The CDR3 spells CAISERPASNNEQFF. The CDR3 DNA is TGTGCCATCAGTGAGCGTCCGGCGAGCAACAATGAGCAGTTCTTC.

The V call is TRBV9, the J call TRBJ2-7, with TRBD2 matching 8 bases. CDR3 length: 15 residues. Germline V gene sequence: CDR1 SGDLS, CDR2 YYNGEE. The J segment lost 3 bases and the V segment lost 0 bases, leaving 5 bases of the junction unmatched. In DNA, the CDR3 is TGTGCCAGCAGCGTAGCTCCGGGACTAGGCTACGAGCAGTACTTC. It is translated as CASSVAPGLGYEQYF.

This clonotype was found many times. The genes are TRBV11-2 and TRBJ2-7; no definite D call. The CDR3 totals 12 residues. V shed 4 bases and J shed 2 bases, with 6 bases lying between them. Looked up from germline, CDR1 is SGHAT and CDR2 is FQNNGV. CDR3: CASSSGPYEQYF. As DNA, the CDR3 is TGTGCCAGCAGCTCGGGCCCCTACGAGCAGTACTTC.

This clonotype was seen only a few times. The CDR3 protein is CASSYSVHPYNEQFF. CDR3 DNA sequence: TGTGCCAGCAGCTACTCGGTCCATCCGTATAATGAGCAGTTCTTC. The V and J genes are TRBV3-1 and TRBJ2-1; no clear D gene. The CDR3 is 15 residues long. Germline V gives CDR1 LGHDT, CDR2 YNNKEL (reference sequence). V gave up 5 bases and J gave up 7 bases, with 18 bases separating them.

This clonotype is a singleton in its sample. The CDR3 is CASSGPSGKGETQYF. In nucleotides, the CDR3 is TGTGCCAGCAGTGGTCCGAGCGGGAAGGGGGAGACCCAGTACTTC. V gene TRBV27 combines with J gene TRBJ2-5; 7 nucleotides agree with TRBD2. J was trimmed by 5 bases and V by 5 bases; bases with no gene match: 11. The CDR3 is 15 amino acids. Looked up from germline, CDR1 is MNHEY and CDR2 is SMNVEV (reference sequence).

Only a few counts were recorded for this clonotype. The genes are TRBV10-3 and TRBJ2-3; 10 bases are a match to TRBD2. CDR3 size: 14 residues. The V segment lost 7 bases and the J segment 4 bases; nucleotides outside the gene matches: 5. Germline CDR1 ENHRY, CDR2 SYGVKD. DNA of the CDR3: TGTGCCATCATGAGAGCGGGAGGGGCAGATACGCAGTATTTT. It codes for CAIMRAGGADTQYF.

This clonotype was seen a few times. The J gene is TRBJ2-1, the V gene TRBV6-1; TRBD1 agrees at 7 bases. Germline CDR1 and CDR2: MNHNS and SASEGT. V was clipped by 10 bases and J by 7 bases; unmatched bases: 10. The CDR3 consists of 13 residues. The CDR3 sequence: CATSGAGGNEQFF. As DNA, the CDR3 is TGTGCCACCTCGGGTGCAGGGGGAAATGAGCAGTTCTTC.

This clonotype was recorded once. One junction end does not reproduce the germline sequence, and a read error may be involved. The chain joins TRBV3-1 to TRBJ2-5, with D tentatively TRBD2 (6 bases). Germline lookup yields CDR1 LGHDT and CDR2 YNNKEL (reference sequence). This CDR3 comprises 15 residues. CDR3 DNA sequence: TGTGTCAGCAGCCAAAGGAGGAGGGAGGCAGAGACCCAGTACTTC. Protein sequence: CVSSQRRREAETQYF.

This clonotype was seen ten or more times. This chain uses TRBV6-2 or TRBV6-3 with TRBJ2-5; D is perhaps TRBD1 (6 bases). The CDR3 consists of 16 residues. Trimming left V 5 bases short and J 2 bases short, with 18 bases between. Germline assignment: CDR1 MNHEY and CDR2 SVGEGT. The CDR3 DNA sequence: TGTGCCAGCAGTGCTTGGATGTCAAGGGGGCAAGAGACCCAGTACTTC. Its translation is CASSAWMSRGQETQYF.

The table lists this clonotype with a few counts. The CDR3 is CATSREDLGSYEQYF. DNA for the CDR3: TGTGCCACCAGCAGAGAGGATCTCGGTTCCTACGAGCAGTACTTC. V and J are TRBV15 and TRBJ2-7; D is unclear. Trimming shortened V by 0 bases and J by 1 base, and 10 bases separated the two germline ends. This CDR3 has 15 residues. The germline gives CDR1 LNHNV, CDR2 YYDKDF (reference sequence).

In DNA, the CDR3 is TGTGCCAGCAGCAGAACAGCGGGGTCCTACGAGCAGTACTTC. Protein sequence: CASSRTAGSYEQYF. The gene calls are TRBV9 and TRBJ2-7; 7 nucleotides align to TRBD2. The CDR3 is 14 residues long. Germline V gives CDR1 SGDLS, CDR2 YYNGEE. J lost 1 base, V lost 4 bases, and 5 bases had no gene match.

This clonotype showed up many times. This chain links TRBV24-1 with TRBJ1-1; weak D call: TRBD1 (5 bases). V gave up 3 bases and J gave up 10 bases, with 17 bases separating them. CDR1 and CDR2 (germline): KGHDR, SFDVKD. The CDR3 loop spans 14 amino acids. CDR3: CATSDPSVLGGAFF. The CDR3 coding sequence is TGTGCCACCAGTGATCCTTCCGTCCTCGGGGGAGCTTTCTTT.

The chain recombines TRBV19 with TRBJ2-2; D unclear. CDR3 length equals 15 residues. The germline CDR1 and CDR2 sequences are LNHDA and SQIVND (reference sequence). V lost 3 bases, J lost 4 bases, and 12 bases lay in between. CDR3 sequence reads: CASSIVSSGTGELFF. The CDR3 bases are TGTGCCAGTAGTATCGTGAGCTCCGGCACCGGGGAGCTGTTTTTT.

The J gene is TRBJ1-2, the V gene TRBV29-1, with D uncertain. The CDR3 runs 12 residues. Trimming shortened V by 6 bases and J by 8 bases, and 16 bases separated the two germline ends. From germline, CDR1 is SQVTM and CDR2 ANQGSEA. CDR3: CSVPAASWGYTF. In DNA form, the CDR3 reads TGCAGCGTGCCCGCGGCCTCTTGGGGCTACACCTTC.

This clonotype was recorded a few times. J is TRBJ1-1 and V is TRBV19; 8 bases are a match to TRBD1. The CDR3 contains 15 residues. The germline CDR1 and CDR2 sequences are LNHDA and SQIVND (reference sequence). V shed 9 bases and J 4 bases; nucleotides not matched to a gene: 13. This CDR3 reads CASRDDRGWVTEAFF. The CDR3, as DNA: TGTGCCAGCCGCGATGACAGGGGATGGGTCACTGAAGCTTTCTTT.

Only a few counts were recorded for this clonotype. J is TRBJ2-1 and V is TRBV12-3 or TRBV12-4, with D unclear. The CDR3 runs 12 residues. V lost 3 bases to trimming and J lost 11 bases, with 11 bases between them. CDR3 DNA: TGTGCCAGCAGTTTTCCAGGTTCACAGCAGTTCTTC. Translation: CASSFPGSQQFF.

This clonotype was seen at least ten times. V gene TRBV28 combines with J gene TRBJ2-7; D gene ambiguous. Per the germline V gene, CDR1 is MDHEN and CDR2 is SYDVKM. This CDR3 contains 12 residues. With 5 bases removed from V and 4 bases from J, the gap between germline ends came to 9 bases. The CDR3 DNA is TGTGCCAGCAGTCAAGACACATACGAGCAGTACTTC. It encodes CASSQDTYEQYF. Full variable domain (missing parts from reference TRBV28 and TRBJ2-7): DVKVTQSSRYLVKRTGEKVFLECVQDMDHENMFWYRQDPGLGLRLIYFSYDVKMKEKGDIPEGYSVSREKKERFSLILESASTNQTSMYLCASSQDTYEQYFGPGTRLTVT.